This entry lists 26 T cell receptor beta chains sequenced from one sample in a study of sequential checkpoint blockade in melanoma. TCRdb's table, derived via immunoSEQ multiplex PCR, lists solely in-frame clones and lacks some. The sample yields some 20,000 clones, about four fifths seen once. Treatment of the sample: randomized to nivolumab then ipilimumab (arm A) or the reverse (arm B). This sample comprised CD8+ T cells sorted from blood (inferred from file names), obtained from a patient given nivolumab and ipilimumab in sequence. The receptors here all came from a human donor with melanoma.

This clone ranks as medium-sized (0.01 to 0.1%). This sequence joins TRBV28 and TRBJ2-7; D not certain. V was trimmed by 6 bases and J by 3 bases, leaving 12 bases between them. This CDR3 comprises 13 residues. The germline V gene has CDR1 MDHEN and CDR2 SYDVKM. CDR3 coding DNA: TGTGCCAGCAGCCCCCACTACCGCTACGAGCAGTACTTC. As protein: CASSPHYRYEQYF.

This chain links TRBV5-1 with TRBJ2-7; 11 bases are a match to TRBD2. V lost 4 bases, J lost 3 bases, and 3 bases stayed unmatched. Germline assignment: CDR1 SGHRS and CDR2 YFSETQ. The length of the CDR3 is 14 residues. CDR3 in DNA: TGCGCCAGCAGCATAGCGGGAGGGGTCTACGAGCAGTACTTC. Its protein is CASSIAGGVYEQYF.

V is TRBV9 and J is TRBJ1-5, with D unclear. Germline V gene lookup returns CDR1 SGDLS and CDR2 YYNGEE. Trimming removed 3 bases from V and 3 bases from J, with 10 bases in between. This CDR3 spans 14 amino acids. The CDR3 nucleotides read TGTGCCAGCAGCGAGGGAGTTTCCAATCAGCCCCAGCATTTT. This sequence encodes CASSEGVSNQPQHF.

In its sample, this clone ranks as medium-sized. The chain couples TRBV7-8 to TRBJ2-1; 8 bases are a match to TRBD1. The CDR3 consists of 15 residues. The V gene end was trimmed by 5 bases and the J gene end by 7 bases; junction bases not matched to a gene: 10. CDR1 and CDR2 (germline): SGHVS, FQNEAQ. The CDR3 region is CASSQGTGPGNEQFF. CDR3 in DNA: TGTGCCAGCAGCCAGGGGACAGGCCCCGGGAATGAGCAGTTCTTC. The variable domain in full, with the rest retrieved from reference TRBV7-8 and TRBJ2-1, is GAGVSQSPRYKVAKRGQDVALRCDPISGHVSLFWYQQALGQGPEFLTYFQNEAQLDKSGLPSDRFFAERPEGSVSTLKIQRTQQEDSAVYLCASSQGTGPGNEQFFGPGTRLTVL.

The rearrangement uses TRBV29-1 and TRBJ1-2, with TRBD1 matching over 7 bases. Germline CDR1 and CDR2: SQVTM and ANQGSEA. Trimming took 6 bases from V and 7 from J; bases not matched to a gene: 8. The CDR3 is 12 residues long. This CDR3 reads CSVTLQGSGYTF. The CDR3 region has the DNA TGCAGCGTCACCTTACAGGGGTCTGGCTACACCTTC.

This clone was seen a single time. The chain employs TRBV7-9 and TRBJ2-7; 9 bases line up with TRBD2. The CDR3 covers 16 residues. Trimming at V came to 0 bases and at J to 0 bases, leaving 3 bases not matched to a gene. CDR1 and CDR2 from the germline V gene are SEHNR and FQNEAQ (reference sequence). CDR3 amino acids: CASSLAPSGASYEQYF. Written as DNA, the CDR3 is TGTGCCAGCAGCTTAGCGCCTAGCGGGGCCTCCTACGAGCAGTACTTC.

This clone was detected once. The rearrangement links TRBV7-2 to TRBJ2-7; D is undetermined. Germline V gene sequence: CDR1 SGHTA, CDR2 FQGNSA. The CDR3 covers 13 residues. The germline V and J ends were trimmed by 6 bases and 1 base, with 10 bases remaining between them. CDR3 loop: CASSRVKSYEQYF. CDR3 in DNA: TGTGCCAGCAGTCGAGTTAAATCCTACGAGCAGTACTTC.

A note on this clone: The junction differs from germline at one of its ends, possibly a read error. The chain uses TRBV7-9 and TRBJ1-1; D is unresolved. The CDR3 extends over 12 amino acids. In germline, CDR1 is SEHNR, CDR2 FQNEAQ (reference sequence). The CDR3 loop is CASSLSSFEAIF. CDR3 coding DNA: TGTGCCAGCAGCTTATCGTCCTTTGAAGCAATCTTT.

The rearrangement joins TRBV5-1 to TRBJ2-7; D perhaps matches TRBD1 (6 bases). Germline CDR1 and CDR2: SGHRS and YFSETQ. The CDR3 runs 12 residues. V was clipped by 5 bases and J by 5 bases, with 11 bases between them. CDR3 sequence reads: CASRKQGNEQYF. The CDR3, as DNA: TGCGCCAGCAGAAAGCAGGGGAACGAGCAGTACTTC.

The chain recombines TRBV29-1 with TRBJ1-1, with D possibly being TRBD1 (5 bases). The germline V and J ends were trimmed by 7 bases and 7 bases, with 13 bases remaining between them. The CDR3 consists of 11 residues. CDR1 SQVTM and CDR2 ANQGSEA come from the germline V gene. The DNA for the CDR3 is TGCAGCGCCAACCGACAGATTGAAGCTTTCTTT. Protein: CSANRQIEAFF.

The V gene is TRBV28, the J gene TRBJ1-1, with D hard to call. The CDR3 is 13 amino acids. CDR1 is MDHEN and CDR2 is SYDVKM in the germline V gene. V lost 6 bases to trimming and J lost 3 bases, with 11 bases between them. CDR3 in DNA: TGTGCCAGCAGCCCTCGAGGGCACACTGAAGCTTTCTTT. Residues: CASSPRGHTEAFF. The whole variable domain, remainder taken from reference TRBV28 and TRBJ1-1, is DVKVTQSSRYLVKRTGEKVFLECVQDMDHENMFWYRQDPGLGLRLIYFSYDVKMKEKGDIPEGYSVSREKKERFSLILESASTNQTSMYLCASSPRGHTEAFFGQGTRLTVV.

This chain joins TRBV5-6 and TRBJ1-1; the D is unclear. With 3 bases removed from V and 3 bases from J, the gap between germline ends came to 6 bases. Germline loops: CDR1 SGHDT, CDR2 YYEEEE. CDR3 length: 12 residues. CDR3 loop: CASSWQDTEAFF. The CDR3 nucleotides are TGTGCCAGCAGCTGGCAAGACACTGAAGCTTTCTTT.

V and J are TRBV28 and TRBJ1-1, with D unclear. V was clipped by 6 bases and J by 7 bases, with 12 bases between them. Per germline, CDR1 MDHEN and CDR2 SYDVKM. This CDR3 region has 12 residues. The CDR3 loop is CASSPQASEAFF. In DNA form, the CDR3 reads TGTGCCAGCAGCCCCCAGGCGAGTGAAGCTTTCTTT.

This rearrangement joins TRBV2 to TRBJ1-1; TRBD1 might be the D (5 bases). The CDR3 sequence is 13 residues long. The V end was cut by 6 bases, the J end by 7 bases, with 15 bases between. Per the germline V gene, CDR1 is SNHLY and CDR2 is FYNNEI. The CDR3 nucleotides are TGTGCCAGCAGCCGCGGGACTAGGGGTGAAGCTTTCTTT. Its translation is CASSRGTRGEAFF.

The CDR3 protein is CASSGGGGQNYGYTF. The CDR3 coding sequence is TGTGCCAGCAGCGGGGGAGGGGGACAAAACTATGGCTACACCTTC. This chain connects TRBV7-9 to TRBJ1-2; tentative D call: TRBD1 (6 bases). Germline loops: CDR1 SEHNR, CDR2 FQNEAQ (reference sequence). V lost 5 bases and J 2 bases, leaving 15 bases between the germline ends. This CDR3 has 15 residues. Full variable domain (missing parts from reference TRBV7-9 and TRBJ1-2): DTGVSQNPRHKITKRGQNVTFRCDPISEHNRLYWYRQTLGQGPEFLTYFQNEAQLEKSRLLSDRFSAERPKGSFSTLEIQRTEQGDSAMYLCASSGGGGQNYGYTFGSGTRLTVV.

This clone was recorded a few times. The rearrangement joins TRBV7-9 to TRBJ2-7; D is undetermined. The germline CDR1 and CDR2 sequences are SEHNR and FQNEAQ (reference sequence). The CDR3 contains 14 residues. V lost 2 bases and J 1 base, leaving 9 bases between the germline ends. CDR3 nucleotides: TGTGCCAGCAGCTTACCCCCTGAGTCCTACGAGCAGTACTTC. Amino acid sequence: CASSLPPESYEQYF. Full variable domain (remainder filled in from reference TRBV7-9 and TRBJ2-7): DTGVSQNPRHKITKRGQNVTFRCDPISEHNRLYWYRQTLGQGPEFLTYFQNEAQLEKSRLLSDRFSAERPKGSFSTLEIQRTEQGDSAMYLCASSLPPESYEQYFGPGTRLTVT.

V usage is TRBV9 and J usage is TRBJ2-7; perhaps TRBD2 as D (6 bases). The V end lost 0 bases, the J end lost 5 bases, and 12 bases lay between the germline ends. The CDR3 consists of 14 residues. Looked up from germline, CDR1 is SGDLS and CDR2 is YYNGEE. CDR3 sequence: CASSVGAGSNEQYF. The CDR3 nucleotides are TGTGCCAGCAGCGTAGGGGCGGGGAGCAACGAGCAGTACTTC.

Written as DNA, the CDR3 is TGTGCCAGCGCCGAATGGGGGGGTAACTCCTACGAGCAGTACTTC. This codes for CASAEWGGNSYEQYF. This chain uses TRBV7-2 with TRBJ2-7; 7 positions match TRBD2. The CDR3 consists of 15 residues. The germline CDR1 and CDR2 sequences are SGHTA and FQGNSA. J lost 0 bases, V lost 8 bases, and 10 bases had no gene match.

The chain uses TRBV14 and TRBJ2-7; D not certain. The length of the CDR3 is 14 residues. Germline assignment: CDR1 SGHDN and CDR2 FVKESK. V was cut by 6 bases and J by 4 bases, with 16 bases left in between. The CDR3: CASSKRGVQYEQYF. As DNA, the CDR3 is TGTGCCAGCAGTAAAAGAGGAGTTCAATACGAGCAGTACTTC.

The genes are TRBV7-8 and TRBJ2-7, with 9 bases lining up with TRBD1. The CDR3 is made up of 14 amino acids. The trim removed 6 bases at V and 1 base at J, leaving 4 bases unmatched. Germline assignment: CDR1 SGHVS and CDR2 FQNEAQ. CDR3 sequence (DNA): TGTGCCAGCAGACTAGGGACAGGGTCCTACGAGCAGTACTTC. As protein: CASRLGTGSYEQYF.

The rearrangement joins TRBV6-6 to TRBJ2-7, with 9 bases fitting TRBD2. The V gene end was trimmed by 3 bases and the J gene end by 5 bases; junction bases not matched to a gene: 2. CDR3 length equals 13 residues. Germline assignment: CDR1 MNHNY and CDR2 SVGAGI (reference sequence). The CDR3: CASSYSGGNEQYF. CDR3 bases: TGTGCCAGCAGTTATAGCGGGGGCAACGAGCAGTACTTC.

V gene TRBV7-8 combines with J gene TRBJ2-7; tentative D call: TRBD2 (6 bases). This CDR3 comprises 15 residues. The V end lost 5 bases, the J end lost 2 bases, and 16 bases lay between the germline ends. Germline CDR1 SGHVS, CDR2 FQNEAQ. The CDR3 coding sequence is TGTGCCAGCAGCCCCACCGGGACTGCCCCCTACGAGCAGTACTTC. Translating it yields CASSPTGTAPYEQYF.

The rearrangement joins TRBV6-6 to TRBJ2-7; maybe TRBD1 (5 bases). With 2 bases removed from V and 4 bases from J, the gap between germline ends came to 9 bases. This CDR3 is 13 amino acids long. Germline loops: CDR1 MNHNY, CDR2 SVGAGI (reference sequence). CDR3 DNA sequence: TGTGCCAGCAGTTACACCAGGGTGTACGAGCAGTACTTC. It specifies CASSYTRVYEQYF.

CDR3: CASSGLAGALSYEQYF. The CDR3 nucleotides read TGTGCCAGCAGTGGACTAGCGGGGGCCCTCTCCTACGAGCAGTACTTC. The V and J genes are TRBV6-1 and TRBJ2-7; TRBD2 agrees at 12 bases. With V trimmed by 4 bases and J by 0 bases, 4 bases remained unmatched. This CDR3 spans 16 amino acids. Germline CDR1 is MNHNS and CDR2 is SASEGT.

The V call is TRBV5-1, the J call TRBJ1-1; D remains ambiguous. Between the trimmed V and J ends, which lost 4 bases and 1 base, there was a span of 5 bases. This CDR3 contains 12 residues. Germline CDR1 is SGHRS and CDR2 is YFSETQ. The CDR3 DNA sequence: TGCGCCAGCAGCAGCCAGAACACTGAAGCTTTCTTT. Its translation: CASSSQNTEAFF.

The chain uses TRBV6-6 and TRBJ1-3; D gene ambiguous. V gave up 0 bases and J gave up 0 bases, with 6 bases separating them. CDR3 length equals 15 residues. Germline values: CDR1 MNHNY, CDR2 SVGAGI (reference sequence). The CDR3 sequence is CASSYSRSSGNTIYF. CDR3 nucleotide sequence: TGTGCCAGCAGTTACTCGAGAAGCTCTGGAAACACCATATATTTT.